Listed below are T cell receptor beta chains from one sample, sequenced in a study of cytomegalovirus exposure and HLA in healthy donors. Sequencing used immunoSEQ multiplex PCR; TCRdb keeps in-frame clones, though not all of them. The data contain around 160,000 clones, approximately 84% of them singletons. Sequencing was carried out using PBMCs. The origin of the receptors is a man aged 25-40 years in good health and CMV-seropositive. Both conserved end residues are part of each CDR3. A D gene is named only where the DNA matches it firmly. Rows give clone size only sometimes, using once, few, many, or a class for an expanded clone.

TRBD1	.	TRBV9	TRBJ2-1	CASSDPGTGHDEQFF	TGTGCCAGCAGCGATCCCGGGACAGGGCACGATGAGCAGTTCTTC
TRBD2	.	TRBV6-1	TRBJ2-1	CASTEAGGSYNEQFF	TGTGCCAGCACCGAAGCGGGAGGCTCCTACAATGAGCAGTTCTTC
.	.	TRBV2	TRBJ2-3	CASSGATGVADTQYF	TGTGCCAGCAGTGGTGCGACCGGGGTTGCAGATACGCAGTATTTT
.	.	TRBV7-8	TRBJ2-5	CASSLAPGTSETQYF	TGTGCCAGCAGCTTAGCCCCGGGAACGTCGGAGACCCAGTACTTC
TRBD1	.	TRBV7-9	TRBJ2-7	CASTGKGLDRGASYEQYF	TGTGCCAGCACTGGAAAGGGCCTGGACAGGGGGGCGTCCTACGAGCAGTACTTC
.	.	TRBV30	TRBJ1-4	CAWRQFLNEKLFF	TGTGCCTGGAGGCAGTTTCTTAATGAAAAACTGTTTTTT
.	.	TRBV6-5	TRBJ2-1	CASSLQGPSSYNEQFF	TGTGCCAGCAGTTTACAGGGACCTAGCTCCTACAATGAGCAGTTCTTC
.	.	TRBV18	TRBJ1-1	CASSPRGGEAFF	TGTGCCAGCTCACCACGAGGCGGTGAAGCTTTCTTT
TRBD1	.	TRBV6-1	TRBJ2-7	CASSRYSGTGVEQYF	TGTGCCAGCAGCCGATACTCCGGGACAGGGGTAGAGCAGTACTTC
.	.	TRBV9	TRBJ1-5	CASSVAGTSNQPQHF	TGTGCCAGCAGCGTGGCGGGTACGAGCAATCAGCCCCAGCATTTT
.	.	TRBV4-2	TRBJ1-1	CASSHRDGNTEAFF	TGTGCCAGCAGCCATCGGGATGGGAACACTGAAGCTTTCTTT
.	.	TRBV7-9	TRBJ2-5	CASSLPGAGETQYF	TGTGCCAGCAGCTTACCAGGGGCCGGTGAGACCCAGTACTTC
TRBD2	.	TRBV2	TRBJ2-1	CASLAGGRYNEQFF	TGTGCCAGTCTAGCGGGGGGCCGGTACAATGAGCAGTTCTTC
TRBD2	once	TRBV5-1	TRBJ2-1	CASSLRATSGNNEQFF	TGCGCCAGCAGCTTGAGAGCGACTAGCGGTAACAATGAGCAGTTCTTC
TRBD1	few	TRBV25-1	TRBJ2-7	CASNGQANEQYF	TGTGCCAGCAACGGACAGGCGAATGAGCAGTACTTC
TRBD2	.	TRBV7-8	TRBJ2-5	CASSSRLVAGGETQYF	TGTGCCAGCAGCTCCCGGTTAGTAGCGGGAGGTGAGACCCAGTACTTC
.	.	TRBV19	TRBJ1-2	CATGTSEFYGYTF	TGTGCCACCGGGACATCTGAATTCTATGGCTACACCTTC
.	.	TRBV6-5	TRBJ2-3	CASSYSGGRADTQYF	TGTGCCAGCAGTTACTCGGGGGGGCGCGCAGATACGCAGTATTTT
TRBD1	.	TRBV19	TRBJ2-7	CASRFSTGESYEQYF	TGTGCCAGTAGATTCTCGACAGGGGAGTCCTACGAGCAGTACTTC
.	.	TRBV18	TRBJ1-1	CASSPSTGNTEAFF	TGTGCCAGCTCACCATCAACAGGGAACACTGAAGCTTTCTTT
.	.	TRBV6-5	TRBJ2-3	CASSYRGTDTQYF	TGTGCCAGCAGTTACCGCGGCACAGATACGCAGTATTTT
TRBD1	.	TRBV19	TRBJ1-2	CASSTLGQGTGYTF	TGTGCCAGTAGTACCCTCGGACAGGGAACTGGCTACACCTTC
.	.	TRBV10-3	TRBJ2-2	CAIGGSHTGELFF	TGTGCCATCGGGGGGTCCCACACCGGGGAGCTGTTTTTT
.	.	TRBV9	TRBJ2-1	CASSVGGRSNEQFF	TGTGCCAGCAGCGTAGGGGGCCGGTCCAATGAGCAGTTCTTC
TRBD2	.	TRBV28	TRBJ2-1	CASLERLAGDEQFF	TGTGCCAGCCTAGAAAGACTAGCGGGGGATGAGCAGTTCTTC
TRBD1	.	TRBV9	TRBJ2-2	CASSVAFYGQGANTGELFF	TGTGCCAGCAGCGTAGCTTTTTATGGGCAGGGGGCTAACACCGGGGAGCTGTTTTTT
.	.	TRBV19	TRBJ2-1	CASNWGQGGMDEQFF	TGTGCCAGTAACTGGGGCCAGGGAGGAATGGATGAGCAGTTCTTC
.	.	TRBV6-5	TRBJ2-6	CASGGTAGANVLTF	TGTGCCAGCGGAGGGACAGCTGGGGCCAACGTCCTGACTTTC
TRBD2	.	TRBV7-6	TRBJ2-3	CASSRWTSGLLTDTQYF	TGTGCCAGCAGCCGTTGGACTAGCGGGCTTCTCACAGATACGCAGTATTTT
TRBD2	few	TRBV19	TRBJ2-1	CASSIHSGRASEQFF	TGTGCCAGTAGTATACATAGCGGGAGGGCGAGTGAGCAGTTCTTC
.	.	TRBV9	TRBJ1-4	CASSVGGGEKLFF	TGTGCCAGCAGCGTAGGAGGAGGTGAAAAACTGTTTTTT
TRBD2	.	TRBV2	TRBJ2-5	CASSQLAVGETQYF	TGTGCCAGCAGTCAACTAGCGGTCGGTGAGACCCAGTACTTC
.	.	TRBV5-6	TRBJ1-4	CASSTGQMINEKLFF	TGTGCCAGCAGCACCGGACAGATGATTAATGAAAAACTGTTTTTT
TRBD1	once	TRBV7-2	TRBJ1-6	CASSLATGNSPLHF	TGTGCCAGCAGCTTAGCGACAGGGAATTCACCCCTCCACTTT
.	.	TRBV14	TRBJ2-3	CASSQGVKAELGTDTQYF	TGTGCCAGCAGCCAAGGGGTAAAGGCGGAGCTCGGGACAGATACGCAGTATTTT
.	.	TRBV6-5	TRBJ2-7	CASSGTGSEQYF	TGTGCCAGCAGTGGAACAGGGAGCGAGCAGTACTTC
.	once	TRBV5-1	TRBJ2-7	CASSLGTSVHYEQYF	TGCGCCAGCAGCTTGGGAACAAGCGTCCACTACGAGCAGTACTTC
.	.	TRBV5-4	TRBJ2-1	CASSQTGTPWFF	TGTGCCAGCAGTCAGACCGGGACTCCGTGGTTCTTC
TRBD1	.	TRBV7-9	TRBJ1-1	CASSTGQGSLDTEAFF	TGTGCCAGCAGCACCGGACAGGGGAGTTTAGACACTGAAGCTTTCTTT
TRBD2	.	TRBV6-4	TRBJ2-2	CASSDHSGRGAGELFF	TGTGCCAGCAGTGACCATAGCGGGAGAGGGGCCGGGGAGCTGTTTTTT
.	.	TRBV6-1	TRBJ1-2	CASSELAGIPTYGYTF	TGTGCCAGCAGTGAATTGGCAGGGATTCCTACCTATGGCTACACCTTC
.	.	TRBV7-9	TRBJ1-1	CASSLGGTVNTEAFF	TGTGCCAGCAGCTTAGGCGGAACGGTGAACACTGAAGCTTTCTTT
.	.	TRBV4-2	TRBJ2-7	CASSQVSSAYEQYF	TGTGCCAGCAGCCAAGTGTCATCAGCCTACGAGCAGTACTTC
.	.	TRBV2	TRBJ2-7	CASSRWRGRDEQYF	TGTGCCAGCAGCCGATGGCGGGGGCGCGACGAGCAGTACTTC
.	.	TRBV6-4	TRBJ1-6	CASSDGAGSPLHF	TGTGCCAGCAGTGACGGTGCAGGCTCACCCCTCCACTTT
TRBD1	.	TRBV29-1	TRBJ2-3	CSVEGTGAFTDTQYF	TGCAGCGTTGAGGGGACAGGGGCCTTCACAGATACGCAGTATTTT
TRBD1	.	TRBV28	TRBJ1-2	CASSAGQGSYGYTF	TGTGCCAGCTCGGCCGGACAGGGCTCCTATGGCTACACCTTC
TRBD1	few	TRBV11-1	TRBJ2-7	CASSSRDRGSEQYF	TGTGCCAGCAGCTCCCGGGACAGGGGGAGCGAGCAGTACTTC
.	.	TRBV19	TRBJ1-2	CASSIDRGSYGYTF	TGTGCCAGTAGTATAGATCGAGGCAGCTATGGCTACACCTTC
.	.	TRBV6-1	TRBJ2-3	CASSGSDERATGDTQYF	TGTGCCAGCAGTGGATCCGACGAGCGAGCTACCGGAGATACGCAGTATTTT
TRBD1	.	TRBV5-1	TRBJ1-1	CASSLGQGFVGTEAFF	TGCGCCAGCAGCTTAGGACAGGGATTCGTTGGCACTGAAGCTTTCTTT
TRBD2	.	TRBV10-3	TRBJ2-1	CAISELAIYNEQFF	TGTGCCATCAGTGAACTAGCGATTTACAATGAGCAGTTCTTC